This T cell receptor beta chain was identified during a study of siplizumab effects on memory and regulatory T cells. Points from the study as a whole: The naive T cell population seemed more diverse than memory cells and seemed a major contributor to the alloresponse. Confirmation that proliferating Tregs from siplizumab cultures had suppressive function was not obtained. Alloreactive sequences traceable to unstimulated CD4+ memory cells were significantly reduced by siplizumab.

About this clone itself: Its target is not known.

Approximately 10^5 TCR templates underwent assay in every sample. Sequenced by immunoSEQ multiplex PCR; TCRdb stores in-frame clones only, minus some. Of 100,000 or so clones listed, around 94% are singletons. With V trimmed by 8 bases and J by 0 bases, 4 bases remained unmatched. The CDR3 loop spans 14 amino acids. In germline, CDR1 is LNHDA, CDR2 SQIVND (reference sequence). Sequencing was carried out using non-Treg CD4+ T cells sorted from blood. The V and J genes are TRBV19 and TRBJ1-3, with 7 bases that match TRBD1. This TCR derives from a human donor in good health. For the CDR3, the DNA is TGTGCCAGTGAGACAGGGACCTCTGGAAACACCATATATTTT. Amino acids: CASETGTSGNTIYF.